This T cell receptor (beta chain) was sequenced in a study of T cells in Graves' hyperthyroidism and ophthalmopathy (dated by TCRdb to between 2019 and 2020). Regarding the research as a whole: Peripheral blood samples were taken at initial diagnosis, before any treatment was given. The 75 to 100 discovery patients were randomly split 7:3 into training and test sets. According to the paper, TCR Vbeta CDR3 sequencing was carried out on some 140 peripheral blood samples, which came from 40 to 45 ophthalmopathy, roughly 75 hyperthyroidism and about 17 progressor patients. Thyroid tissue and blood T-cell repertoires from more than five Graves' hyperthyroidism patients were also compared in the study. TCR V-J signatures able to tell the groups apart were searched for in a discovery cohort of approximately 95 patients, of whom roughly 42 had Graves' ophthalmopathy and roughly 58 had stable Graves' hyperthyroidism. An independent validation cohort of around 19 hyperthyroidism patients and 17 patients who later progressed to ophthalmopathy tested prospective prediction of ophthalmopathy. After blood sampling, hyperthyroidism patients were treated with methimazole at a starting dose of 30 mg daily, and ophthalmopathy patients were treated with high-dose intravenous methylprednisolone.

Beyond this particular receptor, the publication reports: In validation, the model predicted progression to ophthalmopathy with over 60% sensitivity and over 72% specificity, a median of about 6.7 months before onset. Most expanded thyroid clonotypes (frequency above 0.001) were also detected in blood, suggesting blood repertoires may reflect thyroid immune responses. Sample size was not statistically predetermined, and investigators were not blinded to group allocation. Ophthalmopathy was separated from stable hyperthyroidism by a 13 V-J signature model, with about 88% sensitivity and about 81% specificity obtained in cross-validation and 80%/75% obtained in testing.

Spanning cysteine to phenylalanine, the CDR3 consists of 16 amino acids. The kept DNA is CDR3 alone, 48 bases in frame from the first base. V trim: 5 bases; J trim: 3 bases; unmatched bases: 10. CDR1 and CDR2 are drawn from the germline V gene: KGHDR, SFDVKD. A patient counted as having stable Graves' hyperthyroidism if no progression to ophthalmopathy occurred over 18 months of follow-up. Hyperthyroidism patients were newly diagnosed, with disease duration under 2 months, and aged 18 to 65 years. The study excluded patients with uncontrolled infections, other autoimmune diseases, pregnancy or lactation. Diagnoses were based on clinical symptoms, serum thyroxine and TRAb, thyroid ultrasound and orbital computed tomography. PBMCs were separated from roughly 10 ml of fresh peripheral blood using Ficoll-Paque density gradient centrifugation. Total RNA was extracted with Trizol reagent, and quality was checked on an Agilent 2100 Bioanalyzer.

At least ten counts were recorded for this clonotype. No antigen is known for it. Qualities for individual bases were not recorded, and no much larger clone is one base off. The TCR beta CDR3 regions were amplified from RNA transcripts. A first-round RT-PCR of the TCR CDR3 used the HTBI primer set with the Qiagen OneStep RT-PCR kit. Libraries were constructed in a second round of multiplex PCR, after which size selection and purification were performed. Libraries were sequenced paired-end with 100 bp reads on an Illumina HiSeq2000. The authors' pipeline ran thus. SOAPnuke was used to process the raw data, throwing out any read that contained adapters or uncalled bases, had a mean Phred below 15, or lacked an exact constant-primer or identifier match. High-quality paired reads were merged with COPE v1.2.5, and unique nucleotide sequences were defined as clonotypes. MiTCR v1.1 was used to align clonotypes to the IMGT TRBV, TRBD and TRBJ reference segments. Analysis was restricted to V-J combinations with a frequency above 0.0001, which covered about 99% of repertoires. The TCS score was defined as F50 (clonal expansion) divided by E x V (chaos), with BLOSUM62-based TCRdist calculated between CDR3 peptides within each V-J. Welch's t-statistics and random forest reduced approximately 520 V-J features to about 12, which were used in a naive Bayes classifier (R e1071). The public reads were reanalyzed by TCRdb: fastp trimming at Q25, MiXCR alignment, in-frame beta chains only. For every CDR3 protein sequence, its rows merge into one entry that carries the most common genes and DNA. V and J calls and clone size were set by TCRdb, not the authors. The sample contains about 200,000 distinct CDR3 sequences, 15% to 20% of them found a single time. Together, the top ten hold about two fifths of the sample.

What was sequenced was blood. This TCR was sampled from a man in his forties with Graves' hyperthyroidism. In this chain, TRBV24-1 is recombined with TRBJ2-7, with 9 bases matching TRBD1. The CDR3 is CATSAPHPDRGYEQYF. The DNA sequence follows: TGTGCCACCAGTGCACCTCACCCGGACAGGGGCTACGAGCAGTACTTC.